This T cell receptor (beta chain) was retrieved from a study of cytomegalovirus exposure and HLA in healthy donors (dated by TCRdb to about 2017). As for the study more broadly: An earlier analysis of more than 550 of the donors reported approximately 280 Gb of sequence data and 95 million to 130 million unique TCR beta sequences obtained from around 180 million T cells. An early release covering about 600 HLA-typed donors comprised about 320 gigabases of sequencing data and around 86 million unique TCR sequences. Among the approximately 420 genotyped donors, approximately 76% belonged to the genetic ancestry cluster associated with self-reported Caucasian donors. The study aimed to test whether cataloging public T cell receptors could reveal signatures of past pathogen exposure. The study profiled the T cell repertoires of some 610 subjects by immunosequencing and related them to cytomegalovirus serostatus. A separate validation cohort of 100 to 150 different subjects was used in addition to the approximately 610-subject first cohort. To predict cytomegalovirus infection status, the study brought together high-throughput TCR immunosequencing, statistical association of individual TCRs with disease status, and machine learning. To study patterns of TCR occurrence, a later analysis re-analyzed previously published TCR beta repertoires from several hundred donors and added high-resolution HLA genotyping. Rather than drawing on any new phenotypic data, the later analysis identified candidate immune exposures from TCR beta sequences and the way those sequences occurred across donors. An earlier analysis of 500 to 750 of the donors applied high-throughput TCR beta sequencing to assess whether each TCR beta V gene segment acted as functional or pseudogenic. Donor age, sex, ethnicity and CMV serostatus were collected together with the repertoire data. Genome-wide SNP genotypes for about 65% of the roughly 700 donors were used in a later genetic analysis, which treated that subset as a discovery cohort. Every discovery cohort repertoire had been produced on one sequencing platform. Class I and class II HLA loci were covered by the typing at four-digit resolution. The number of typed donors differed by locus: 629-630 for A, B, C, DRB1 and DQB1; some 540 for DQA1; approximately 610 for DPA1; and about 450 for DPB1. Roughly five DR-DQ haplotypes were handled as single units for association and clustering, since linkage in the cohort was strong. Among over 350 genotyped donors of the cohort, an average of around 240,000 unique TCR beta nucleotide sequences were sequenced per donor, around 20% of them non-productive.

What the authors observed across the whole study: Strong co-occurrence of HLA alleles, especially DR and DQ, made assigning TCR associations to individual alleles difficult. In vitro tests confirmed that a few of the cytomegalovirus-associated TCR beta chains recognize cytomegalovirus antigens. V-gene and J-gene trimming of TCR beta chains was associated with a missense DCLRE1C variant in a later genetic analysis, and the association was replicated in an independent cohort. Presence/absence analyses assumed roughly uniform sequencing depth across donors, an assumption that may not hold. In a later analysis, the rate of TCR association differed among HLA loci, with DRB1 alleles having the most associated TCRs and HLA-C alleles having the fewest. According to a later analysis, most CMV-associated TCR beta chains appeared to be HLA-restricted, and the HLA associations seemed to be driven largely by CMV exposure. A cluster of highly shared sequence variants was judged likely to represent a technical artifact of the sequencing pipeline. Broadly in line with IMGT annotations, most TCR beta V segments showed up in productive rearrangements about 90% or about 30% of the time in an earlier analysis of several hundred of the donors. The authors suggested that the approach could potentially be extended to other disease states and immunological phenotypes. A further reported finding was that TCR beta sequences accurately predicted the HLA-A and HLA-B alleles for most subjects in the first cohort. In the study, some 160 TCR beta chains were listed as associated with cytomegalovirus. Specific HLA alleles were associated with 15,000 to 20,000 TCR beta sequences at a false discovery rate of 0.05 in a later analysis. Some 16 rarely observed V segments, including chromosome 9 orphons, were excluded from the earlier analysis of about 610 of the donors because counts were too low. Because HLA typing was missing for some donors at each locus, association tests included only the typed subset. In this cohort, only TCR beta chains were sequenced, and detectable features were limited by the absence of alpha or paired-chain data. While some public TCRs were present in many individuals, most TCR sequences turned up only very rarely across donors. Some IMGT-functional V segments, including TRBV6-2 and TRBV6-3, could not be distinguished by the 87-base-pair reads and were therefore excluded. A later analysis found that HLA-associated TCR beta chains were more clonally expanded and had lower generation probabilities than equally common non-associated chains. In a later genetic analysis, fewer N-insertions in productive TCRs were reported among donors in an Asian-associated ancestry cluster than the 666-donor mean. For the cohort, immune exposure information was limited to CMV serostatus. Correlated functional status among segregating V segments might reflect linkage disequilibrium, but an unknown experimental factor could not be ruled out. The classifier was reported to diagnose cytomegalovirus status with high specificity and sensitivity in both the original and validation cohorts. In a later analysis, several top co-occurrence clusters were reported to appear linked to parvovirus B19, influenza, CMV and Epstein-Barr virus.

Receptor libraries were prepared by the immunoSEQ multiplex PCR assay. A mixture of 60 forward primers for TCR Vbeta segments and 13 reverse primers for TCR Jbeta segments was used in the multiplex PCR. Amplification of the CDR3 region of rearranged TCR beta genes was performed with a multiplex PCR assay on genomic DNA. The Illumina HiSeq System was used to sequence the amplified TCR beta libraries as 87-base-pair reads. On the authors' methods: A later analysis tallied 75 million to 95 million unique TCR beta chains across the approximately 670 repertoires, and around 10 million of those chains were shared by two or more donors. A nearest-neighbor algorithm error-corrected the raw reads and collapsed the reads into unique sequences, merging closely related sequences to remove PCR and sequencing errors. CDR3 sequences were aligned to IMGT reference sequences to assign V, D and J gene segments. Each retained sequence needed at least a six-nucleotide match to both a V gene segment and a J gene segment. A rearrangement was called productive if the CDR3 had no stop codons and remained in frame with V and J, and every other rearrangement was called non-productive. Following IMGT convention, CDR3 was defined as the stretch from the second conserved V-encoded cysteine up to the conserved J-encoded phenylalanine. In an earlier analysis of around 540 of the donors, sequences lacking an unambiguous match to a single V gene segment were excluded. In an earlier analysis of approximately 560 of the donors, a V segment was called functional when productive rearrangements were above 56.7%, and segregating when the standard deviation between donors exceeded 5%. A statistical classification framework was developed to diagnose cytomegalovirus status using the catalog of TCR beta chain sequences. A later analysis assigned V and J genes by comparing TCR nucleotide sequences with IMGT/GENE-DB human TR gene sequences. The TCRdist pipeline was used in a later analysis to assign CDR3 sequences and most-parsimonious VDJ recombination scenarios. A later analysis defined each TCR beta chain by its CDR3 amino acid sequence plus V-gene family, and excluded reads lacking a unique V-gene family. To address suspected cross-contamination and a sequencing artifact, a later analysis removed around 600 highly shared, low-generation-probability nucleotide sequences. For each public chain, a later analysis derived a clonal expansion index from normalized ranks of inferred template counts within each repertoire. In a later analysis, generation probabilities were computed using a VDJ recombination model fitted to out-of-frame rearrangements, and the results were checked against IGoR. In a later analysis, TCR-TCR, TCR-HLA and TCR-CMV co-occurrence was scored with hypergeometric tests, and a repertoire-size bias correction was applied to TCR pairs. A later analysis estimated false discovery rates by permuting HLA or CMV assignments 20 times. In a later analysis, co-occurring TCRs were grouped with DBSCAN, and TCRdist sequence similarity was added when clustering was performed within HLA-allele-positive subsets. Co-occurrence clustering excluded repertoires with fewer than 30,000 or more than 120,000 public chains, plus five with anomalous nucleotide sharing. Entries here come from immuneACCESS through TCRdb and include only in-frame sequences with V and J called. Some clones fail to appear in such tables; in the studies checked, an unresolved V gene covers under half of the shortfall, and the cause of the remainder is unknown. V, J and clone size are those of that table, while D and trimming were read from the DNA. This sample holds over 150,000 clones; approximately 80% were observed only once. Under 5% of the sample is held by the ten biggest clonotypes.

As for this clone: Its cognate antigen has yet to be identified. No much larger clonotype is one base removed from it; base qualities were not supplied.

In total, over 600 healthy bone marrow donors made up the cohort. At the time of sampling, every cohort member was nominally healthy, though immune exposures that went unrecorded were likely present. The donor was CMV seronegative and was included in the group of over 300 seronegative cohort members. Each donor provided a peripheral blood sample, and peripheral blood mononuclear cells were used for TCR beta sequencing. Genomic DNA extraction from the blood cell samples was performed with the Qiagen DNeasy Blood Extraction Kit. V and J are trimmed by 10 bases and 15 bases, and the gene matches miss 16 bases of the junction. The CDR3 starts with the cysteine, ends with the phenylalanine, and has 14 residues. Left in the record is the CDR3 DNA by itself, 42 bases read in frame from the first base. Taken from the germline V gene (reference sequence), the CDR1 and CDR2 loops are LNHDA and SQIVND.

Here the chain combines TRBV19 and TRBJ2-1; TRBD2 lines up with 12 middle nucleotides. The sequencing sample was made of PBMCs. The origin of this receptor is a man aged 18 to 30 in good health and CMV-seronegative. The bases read TGTGCCACCAATCCCTCACTAGCGGGAGGTGGTCGGTTCTTC. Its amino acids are CATNPSLAGGGRFF.